Listed below are T cell receptor beta chains from one sample, sequenced in a study of cytomegalovirus exposure and HLA in healthy donors. Using immunoSEQ multiplex PCR, the repertoire was profiled, and TCRdb retains in-frame clones only, with some absent. The table records about 110,000 clones, around four fifths of them present only once. Material for sequencing was PBMCs. The source is a man aged 25 to 40 in good health and CMV-seropositive. The conserved cysteine and the conserved F or W are not part of the CDR3 here. A D gene is named only where the DNA matches it firmly.

D gene: TRBD1; J gene: TRBJ2-7; V gene: TRBV7-8; CDR3 protein: ASSLVGGIFYEQY
D gene: TRBD1; J gene: TRBJ1-6; V gene: TRBV2; CDR3 protein: ASSGGTTGYNSPLH
D gene: .; J gene: TRBJ1-6; V gene: TRBV19; CDR3 protein: ASSALERVSPLH
D gene: .; J gene: TRBJ1-1; V gene: TRBV2; CDR3 protein: ASNGGAMNTEAF
D gene: .; J gene: TRBJ1-2; V gene: TRBV6-6; CDR3 protein: ASSYSTALYGYT
D gene: .; J gene: TRBJ2-2; V gene: TRBV27; CDR3 protein: ASSLMRSGELF
D gene: .; J gene: TRBJ1-1; V gene: TRBV11-1; CDR3 protein: ASSLGDKGEAF
D gene: TRBD2; J gene: TRBJ2-1; V gene: TRBV19; CDR3 protein: ASSPMGLAGANEQF
D gene: TRBD2; J gene: TRBJ2-5; V gene: TRBV25-1; CDR3 protein: ASSGGLAGGETQY
D gene: TRBD1; J gene: TRBJ2-7; V gene: TRBV9; CDR3 protein: ASSGGGTGGHEQY
D gene: TRBD1; J gene: TRBJ2-5; V gene: TRBV7-7; CDR3 protein: ASSRDSQETQY
D gene: .; J gene: TRBJ1-1; V gene: TRBV7-9; CDR3 protein: ASSANSAQGAF
D gene: TRBD1; J gene: TRBJ1-1; V gene: TRBV11-2; CDR3 protein: ASSLGAFGQGDVLTEAF
D gene: .; J gene: TRBJ2-7; V gene: TRBV9; CDR3 protein: ASSPSGIVYEQY
D gene: TRBD1; J gene: .; V gene: TRBV19; CDR3 protein: ASSKRGPSYEQY
D gene: TRBD2; J gene: TRBJ2-2; V gene: TRBV25-1; CDR3 protein: ASRLSGGAGGELF
D gene: .; J gene: TRBJ1-5; V gene: TRBV2; CDR3 protein: ASSESRGRGPQH
D gene: .; J gene: TRBJ1-5; V gene: TRBV18; CDR3 protein: ASSPVAVTQPQH
D gene: .; J gene: TRBJ1-5; V gene: TRBV7-2; CDR3 protein: ASPLRDYSNQPQH
D gene: TRBD1; J gene: TRBJ1-1; V gene: TRBV19; CDR3 protein: ASSIGDSEAF
D gene: .; J gene: TRBJ1-5; V gene: TRBV21-1; CDR3 protein: ASSKGGTGGTGQPQH
D gene: TRBD1; J gene: TRBJ1-2; V gene: TRBV4-2; CDR3 protein: ASSRGETGGYGYT
D gene: TRBD1; J gene: TRBJ1-3; V gene: TRBV5-1; CDR3 protein: ASSTTGARLSGNTIY
D gene: .; J gene: TRBJ1-2; V gene: TRBV6-6; CDR3 protein: ASRLDTTNYGYT
D gene: TRBD2; J gene: TRBJ2-4; V gene: TRBV12-5; CDR3 protein: ASGLVTSGGATAKNIQY
D gene: TRBD1; J gene: TRBJ2-7; V gene: TRBV29-1; CDR3 protein: SVGGQFYEQY
D gene: .; J gene: TRBJ2-3; V gene: TRBV10-3; CDR3 protein: ATTGSTDTQY
D gene: .; J gene: TRBJ2-3; V gene: TRBV15; CDR3 protein: ATRDSGADTQY
D gene: TRBD1; J gene: TRBJ1-4; V gene: TRBV30; CDR3 protein: ACDRDRSSTNEKLF
D gene: .; J gene: TRBJ1-2; V gene: TRBV7-9; CDR3 protein: ASSLDRGSFGYT
D gene: TRBD1; J gene: TRBJ2-6; V gene: TRBV7-8; CDR3 protein: ASRRTGGASGANVLT
D gene: .; J gene: TRBJ1-4; V gene: TRBV2; CDR3 protein: ASGREGPNEKLF
D gene: .; J gene: TRBJ1-1; V gene: TRBV19; CDR3 protein: ASSIDEEGTEAF
D gene: TRBD1; J gene: TRBJ2-7; V gene: TRBV5-1; CDR3 protein: ASSLEQGAQEQY
D gene: .; J gene: TRBJ2-1; V gene: TRBV2; CDR3 protein: ASSTIRYEQF
D gene: TRBD2; J gene: TRBJ2-5; V gene: TRBV7-8; CDR3 protein: ASSLAGRGGYQETQY
D gene: .; J gene: TRBJ1-5; V gene: TRBV7-2; CDR3 protein: ASSYGRGAGQPQH
D gene: .; J gene: TRBJ1-1; V gene: TRBV19; CDR3 protein: ASSLNRVEAF
D gene: TRBD1; J gene: TRBJ1-5; V gene: TRBV19; CDR3 protein: ASSIDRGNYQPQH
D gene: TRBD1; J gene: TRBJ2-7; V gene: TRBV4-1; CDR3 protein: ASSQGPGQGGYEQY
D gene: TRBD2; J gene: TRBJ2-5; V gene: TRBV6-5; CDR3 protein: ASSYSSGGVEDQY
D gene: .; J gene: TRBJ2-2; V gene: TRBV19; CDR3 protein: ASSRQGELF
D gene: .; J gene: TRBJ1-2; V gene: TRBV19; CDR3 protein: ASSQRNYGYT
D gene: .; J gene: TRBJ1-5; V gene: TRBV10-3; CDR3 protein: AISGGPGVQPQH
D gene: TRBD1; J gene: TRBJ1-3; V gene: TRBV6-1; CDR3 protein: ASSEAPGQGSGGNTIY
D gene: .; J gene: TRBJ2-2; V gene: TRBV5-1; CDR3 protein: ASSLNREPGSGELF
D gene: .; J gene: TRBJ1-1; V gene: TRBV5-1; CDR3 protein: ASSLGTVGTEAF
D gene: .; J gene: TRBJ2-1; V gene: TRBV4-2; CDR3 protein: ASSQAGGLSYNEQF
D gene: TRBD1; J gene: TRBJ2-1; V gene: TRBV30; CDR3 protein: AWSAGTGEARNEQF
D gene: .; J gene: TRBJ2-5; V gene: TRBV15; CDR3 protein: ATSSWTNQETQY
D gene: .; J gene: TRBJ2-5; V gene: TRBV7-2; CDR3 protein: ASSLQLEETQY
D gene: TRBD1; J gene: TRBJ2-1; V gene: TRBV11-3; CDR3 protein: ASSLPGQVYNEQF
D gene: TRBD1; J gene: TRBJ1-1; V gene: TRBV7-9; CDR3 protein: ASSPTGKVENTEAF
D gene: TRBD1; J gene: TRBJ2-1; V gene: TRBV5-6; CDR3 protein: ASRFAGTGVRNEQF
D gene: .; J gene: TRBJ2-3; V gene: TRBV2; CDR3 protein: ASSEGWASSTDTQY
D gene: TRBD1; J gene: TRBJ1-2; V gene: TRBV5-6; CDR3 protein: ASSSDRGQVGYT
D gene: .; J gene: TRBJ1-1; V gene: TRBV7-9; CDR3 protein: SSSSTENTEAF
D gene: TRBD2; J gene: TRBJ2-5; V gene: TRBV10-2; CDR3 protein: ASLPRGVGETQY
D gene: TRBD1; J gene: TRBJ2-3; V gene: TRBV10-2; CDR3 protein: ASSPGQEIVDTQY